The clone carrying this T cell receptor beta chain was recorded a few times. TCRdb re-derived calls from the RACE reads in MiXCR, one entry per CDR3 protein. The table records around 200,000 distinct CDR3 sequences, 25% to 30% of them present only once. The ends were cut back, 5 bases at V and 2 bases at J, with 13 bases in the middle. CDR1 and CDR2 (germline): MDHEN, SYDVKM. The CDR3 loop spans 15 amino acids. The source of the sample is a study of human T cells and chemical hapten exposure. Time point in this sample: pre-sensitization, week 0. Treatment denoted: therapeutic diphenylcyclopropenone sensitization with weekly scalp DPC.

The receptor's source is a woman aged 25 to 45 with alopecia areata. Some clones in this sample may be carry-over from other donors' samples. Sample: whole blood, taken in connection with sensitization to the hapten diphenylcyclopropenone (DPC). This chain links TRBV28 with TRBJ1-5; no clear D gene. CDR3 region: CASSPGSSGNQPQHF. The CDR3 DNA reads TGTGCCAGCAGTCCTGGATCTTCGGGCAATCAGCCCCAGCATTTT.